What follows are 27 T cell receptor beta chains derived from one specimen sequenced in a study of Graves' ophthalmopathy and Graves' hyperthyroidism. Using RNA transcripts, the TCR beta CDR3 regions were amplified. HTBI primers primed a first-round RT-PCR, and a second-round multiplex PCR followed. Via MiXCR, TCRdb re-called the multiplex PCR reads, giving one row per CDR3 protein. The sample lists some 170,000 distinct CDR3 sequences, around 39% seen once, with 8% to 9% in the top ten. Source material: peripheral blood. The source is a man aged 30-40 years with Graves' ophthalmopathy.

In DNA, the CDR3 is TGTGCCAGCAGTTCGAGGGGGCCTGGCTACACCTTC. Amino acids: CASSSRGPGYTF. The gene calls are TRBV28 and TRBJ1-2, with TRBD1 matching over 7 bases. Germline CDR1 MDHEN, CDR2 SYDVKM. After removal of 4 bases from V and 7 bases from J, the junction contained 3 bases not matched to a gene. CDR3 length: 12 residues.

Only one count was recorded for this clonotype. V is TRBV6-2 or TRBV6-3 and J is TRBJ1-5; no reliable D call. The CDR3 loop spans 18 amino acids. The germline V and J ends were trimmed by 3 bases and 0 bases, with 18 bases remaining between them. Germline V gives CDR1 MNHEY, CDR2 SVGEGT. In DNA, the CDR3 is TGTGCCAGCAGTTATTCAGGCAGAGGACTTTATAGCAATCAGCCCCAGCATTTT. It yields the protein CASSYSGRGLYSNQPQHF.

This clonotype was observed a handful of times. This chain connects TRBV6-5 to TRBJ1-2; D gene unclear. Looked up from germline, CDR1 is MNHEY and CDR2 is SVGAGI. V was pared by 0 bases and J by 1 base, with 6 bases between. CDR3 length: 14 amino acids. As DNA, the CDR3 is TGTGCCAGCAGTTACTCCCGGATTAACTATGGCTACACCTTC. Its translation: CASSYSRINYGYTF.

The chain couples TRBV6-2 or TRBV6-3 to TRBJ1-1, with TRBD1 matching over 7 bases. CDR1 is MNHEY, CDR2 SVGEGT, per germline. The V segment lost 0 bases and the J segment 5 bases; nucleotides outside the gene matches: 3. The length of the CDR3 is 14 residues. CDR3 nucleotides: TGTGCCAGCAGTTACTCTCCAGGGGGAACTGAAGCTTTCTTT. Its protein product is CASSYSPGGTEAFF.

This clonotype turned up a few times. The genes are TRBV15 and TRBJ1-5; 8 bases align to TRBD1. Germline V gene data show CDR1 as LNHNV and CDR2 as YYDKDF (reference sequence). CDR3 length: 17 residues. V dropped 1 base and J dropped 5; count of bases not matched to a gene: 10. CDR3 region: CATSRGGGTGGHQPQHF. As DNA, the CDR3 is TGTGCCACCAGCAGAGGAGGAGGGACAGGCGGACATCAGCCCCAGCATTTT.

The gene calls are TRBV12-3 or TRBV12-4 and TRBJ2-5; D is perhaps TRBD2 (5 bases). The CDR3 loop spans 14 amino acids. V lost 5 bases and J lost 2, with 12 bases in between. The CDR3 DNA reads TGTGCCAGCAGTCTCACTAGAGAACAAGAGACCCAGTACTTC. Its translation is CASSLTREQETQYF.

The V gene is TRBV2, the J gene TRBJ2-5; TRBD1 agrees at 9 bases. This CDR3 contains 14 residues. Trimming removed 5 bases from V and 3 bases from J; junction bases left unmatched: 4. Per germline, CDR1 SNHLY and CDR2 FYNNEI. The CDR3 nucleotides are TGTGCCAGCAGTACCGGGACAGGGAAAGAGACCCAGTACTTC. This codes for CASSTGTGKETQYF.

This clonotype was seen at least ten times. This sequence joins TRBV19 and TRBJ1-1; 10 nucleotides agree with TRBD1. V was clipped by 5 bases and J by 5 bases; unmatched bases: 5. Germline V gene lookup returns CDR1 LNHDA and CDR2 SQIVND (reference sequence). This CDR3 is 14 amino acids long. The DNA for the CDR3 is TGTGCCAGTAGTCCCCCGGGACAGGGGACTGAAGCTTTCTTT. Protein: CASSPPGQGTEAFF.

The rearrangement joins TRBV7-2 to TRBJ1-2; a weak D match, TRBD1 (5 bases). Germline V lookup: CDR1 SGHTA, CDR2 FQGNSA. V was trimmed by 2 bases and J by 8 bases, leaving 18 bases between them. CDR3 length: 15 residues. CDR3 DNA: TGTGCCAGCAGCTTAACCGGCGGGGCAATCGTGGGCTACACCTTC. Protein: CASSLTGGAIVGYTF.

This clonotype was picked up one time. The chain employs TRBV28 and TRBJ1-2; maybe TRBD1 (6 bases). The V end lost 6 bases, the J end lost 6 bases, and 17 bases lay between the germline ends. The germline gives CDR1 MDHEN, CDR2 SYDVKM. The CDR3 is 14 residues long. Here the CDR3 DNA reads TGTGCCAGCAGATACAACGGGGGCTTGCATGGCTACACCTTC. As protein: CASRYNGGLHGYTF.

The chain joins TRBV7-9 to TRBJ2-5; the D is unclear. Germline V gene data show CDR1 as SEHNR and CDR2 as FQNEAQ (reference sequence). The V gene lost 2 bases and the J gene lost 1 base, with 14 bases spanning the gap. The CDR3 is 16 amino acids. The CDR3 region is CASSLFWAAVQETQYF. CDR3 DNA sequence: TGTGCCAGCAGCTTATTCTGGGCGGCGGTCCAAGAGACCCAGTACTTC.

The sample holds many counts of this clonotype. The rearrangement links TRBV7-2 to TRBJ2-7; D is perhaps TRBD1 (6 bases). Germline V lookup: CDR1 SGHTA, CDR2 FQGNSA. This CDR3 has 15 amino acids. The V gene lost 2 bases and the J gene lost 7 bases, with 18 bases spanning the gap. CDR3 sequence: CASSLSNRVSGEQYF. DNA for the CDR3: TGTGCCAGCAGCTTATCAAACAGGGTCTCAGGGGAGCAGTACTTC.

This clonotype was counted many times. V and J are TRBV30 and TRBJ2-7; TRBD2 aligns across 9 bases. The CDR3 is 14 residues long. Germline loops: CDR1 GTSNPN, CDR2 SVGIG (reference sequence). The V gene end was trimmed by 4 bases and the J gene end by 0 bases; junction bases not matched to a gene: 4. As DNA, the CDR3 is TGTGCCTGGAATACGGGACTAGCCTCCTACGAGCAGTACTTC. Its translation is CAWNTGLASYEQYF.

There are many counts of this clonotype. This chain uses TRBV28 with TRBJ2-7; TRBD2 might be the D (6 bases). Germline V lookup: CDR1 MDHEN, CDR2 SYDVKM. The V and J ends lost 6 bases and 5 bases respectively, with 17 bases between them. The CDR3 contains 14 residues. The DNA of the CDR3 is TGTGCCAGCAGGCGAAATCTAGCGTACCACGAGCAGTACTTC. Its protein is CASRRNLAYHEQYF.

V usage is TRBV27 and J usage is TRBJ1-1; the match to TRBD1 covers 9 bases. The CDR3 is 18 amino acids. V was pared by 6 bases and J by 5 bases, with 19 bases of the junction left unmatched. Germline CDR1 is MNHEY and CDR2 is SMNVEV (reference sequence). The CDR3 bases are TGTGCCAGCAGGCCATCACCGGGACAGGGAACGAGAGGGACTGAAGCTTTCTTT. Its protein product is CASRPSPGQGTRGTEAFF.

This clonotype occurred many times. A read error may explain this, as a much larger clone is one base away. The chain links TRBV19 to TRBJ2-7; 7 bases agree with TRBD1. The J segment lost 5 bases and the V segment lost 4 bases, leaving 8 bases of the junction unmatched. This CDR3 contains 14 residues. CDR1 and CDR2 from the germline V gene are LNHDA and SQIVND (reference sequence). In DNA, the CDR3 is TGTGCCAGTAGTACAGGGGGAGTTATCGACGAGCAGTACTTC. It translates to CASSTGGVIDEQYF.

This clonotype was observed at least ten times. J is TRBJ2-2 and V is TRBV29-1; D possibly corresponds to TRBD2 (5 bases). CDR1 is SQVTM and CDR2 is ANQGSEA in the germline V gene. This CDR3 has 14 amino acids. Trimming pared 5 bases from V and 3 bases from J, leaving 13 bases between. The CDR3 reads CSVRANGDTGELFF. In nucleotides, the CDR3 is TGCAGCGTTCGCGCAAACGGGGACACCGGGGAGCTGTTTTTT.

The CDR3 region is CASSARRGDSYEQYF. CDR3 nucleotides: TGTGCCAGCAGTGCTCGGAGGGGCGATTCCTACGAGCAGTACTTC. This rearrangement joins TRBV6-1 to TRBJ2-7; weak D call: TRBD2 (6 bases). This CDR3 region has 15 residues. Germline CDR1 is MNHNS and CDR2 is SASEGT. Trimming removed 4 bases from V and 1 base from J, with 14 bases in between.

The gene calls are TRBV6-1 and TRBJ2-2, with 12 bases fitting TRBD2. Germline CDR1 and CDR2: MNHNS and SASEGT. Unmatched junction bases numbered 0, after V lost 6 bases and J lost 7 bases. This CDR3 comprises 13 residues. In DNA, the CDR3 is TGTGCCAGCAGACTAGCGGGAGGCGGGGAGCTGTTTTTT. It yields the protein CASRLAGGGELFF.

This clonotype was seen ten or more times. The chain is built from TRBV12-3 or TRBV12-4 and TRBJ2-2; 9 bases agree with TRBD2. V was pared by 2 bases and J by 4 bases, with 5 bases of the junction left unmatched. This CDR3 contains 16 residues. The CDR3 DNA is TGTGCCAGCAGTTTACGGCTAGCGGGACCCACCGGGGAGCTGTTTTTT. Translated: CASSLRLAGPTGELFF.

This chain links TRBV2 with TRBJ2-7, with D hard to call. Germline-derived CDR1 and CDR2 are SNHLY and FYNNEI. The CDR3 consists of 16 residues. V was pared by 4 bases and J by 6 bases, with 22 bases between. The chain's CDR3 is CASSGARISTRGEQYF. Written as DNA, the CDR3 is TGTGCCAGCAGTGGAGCCAGAATCTCTACCCGCGGCGAGCAGTACTTC.

This clonotype was recorded many times. The J gene is TRBJ2-7, the V gene TRBV5-4; 7 bases line up with TRBD1. Germline V gives CDR1 SGHNT, CDR2 YYREEE (reference sequence). The CDR3 extends over 22 amino acids. Trimming at V came to 1 base and at J to 1 base, leaving 26 bases not matched to a gene. This CDR3 reads CASSLKMKGKVIRTGTSYEQYF. CDR3 in DNA: TGTGCCAGCAGCTTGAAAATGAAGGGGAAAGTTATAAGGACAGGAACTTCCTACGAGCAGTACTTC.

This clonotype has a count of ten or more. The rearrangement joins TRBV11-3 to TRBJ2-4; D gene uncertain. V gave up 6 bases and J gave up 1 base, with 4 bases separating them. The CDR3 totals 12 residues. Germline V gene lookup returns CDR1 SGHNT and CDR2 YENEEA. The CDR3 sequence: CASSGAKNIQYF. Here the CDR3 DNA reads TGTGCCAGCAGTGGGGCCAAAAACATTCAGTACTTC.

This clonotype was seen repeatedly, ten times or more. This chain connects TRBV30 to TRBJ1-2, with D unclear. The CDR3 length is 10 residues. V lost 8 bases to trimming and J lost 4 bases, with 8 bases between them. The germline V gene encodes CDR1 GTSNPN and CDR2 SVGIG (reference sequence). For the CDR3, the DNA is TGTGCCCCGTCCCGCTATGGCTACACCTTC. Its protein product is CAPSRYGYTF.

In this sample, this clonotype turned up many times. This chain links TRBV12-3 or TRBV12-4 with TRBJ1-1, with D uncertain. With 1 base removed from V and 4 bases from J, the gap between germline ends came to 7 bases. This CDR3 has 13 amino acids. The CDR3 reads CASSLGPSTEAFF. The CDR3 coding sequence is TGTGCCAGCAGTTTAGGGCCGAGCACTGAAGCTTTCTTT.

The rearrangement uses TRBV12-3 or TRBV12-4 and TRBJ1-2; D not resolved. V lost 7 bases and J 8 bases, leaving 17 bases between the germline ends. The CDR3 extends over 13 amino acids. The chain's CDR3 is CASMEKRVEGYTF. In DNA, the CDR3 is TGTGCCAGCATGGAAAAAAGGGTGGAAGGCTACACCTTC.

This clonotype has at least ten counts. The chain carries TRBV14 and TRBJ1-1, with D tentatively TRBD1 (5 bases). V was trimmed by 4 bases and J by 1 base, leaving 16 bases between them. The germline V gene encodes CDR1 SGHDN and CDR2 FVKESK. The CDR3 runs 16 residues. The CDR3 DNA follows: TGTGCCAGCAGCCCCCTAGGGAGGGGCTGGAACACTGAAGCTTTCTTT. It codes for CASSPLGRGWNTEAFF. The full variable domain, in which reference TRBV14 and TRBJ1-1 provide the parts outside the CDR3, is EAGVTQFPSHSVIEKGQTVTLRCDPISGHDNLYWYRRVMGKEIKFLLHFVKESKQDESGMPNNRFLAERTGGTYSTLKVQPAELEDSGVYFCASSPLGRGWNTEAFFGQGTRLTVV.